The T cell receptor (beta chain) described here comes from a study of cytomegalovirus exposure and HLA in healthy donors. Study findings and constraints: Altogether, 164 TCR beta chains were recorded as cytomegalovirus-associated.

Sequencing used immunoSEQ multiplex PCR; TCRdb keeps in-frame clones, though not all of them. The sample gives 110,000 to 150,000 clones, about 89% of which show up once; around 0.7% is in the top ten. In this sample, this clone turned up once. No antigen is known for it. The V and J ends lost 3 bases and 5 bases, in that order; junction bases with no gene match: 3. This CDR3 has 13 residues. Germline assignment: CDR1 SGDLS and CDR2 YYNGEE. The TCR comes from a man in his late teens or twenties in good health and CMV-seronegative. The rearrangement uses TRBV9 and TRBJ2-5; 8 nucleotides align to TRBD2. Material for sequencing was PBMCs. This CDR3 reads CASSGLALETQYF. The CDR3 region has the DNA TGTGCCAGCAGCGGACTAGCGTTGGAGACCCAGTACTTC.